These 17 T cell receptor beta chains were sequenced from one sample in a study of CD8 T cells in ankylosing spondylitis. These receptors' targets are unknown. Study findings and constraints: Seemingly characteristic of ankylosing spondylitis blood was a TCR beta motif consisting of eight highly homologous variants.

TCRdb independently ran MiXCR on the 5' RACE reads; one entry per CDR3 protein. In the table there are some 200,000 distinct CDR3 sequences, 7% to 8% of which are singletons. Sequencing input: blood, either unsorted or a sorted T cell fraction (not recorded which). Receptor source: a male donor with ankylosing spondylitis.

This clonotype was counted only a few times. V usage is TRBV12-3 or TRBV12-4 and J usage is TRBJ2-3; D is uncertain. The CDR3 is 13 amino acids. V was shortened by 5 bases and J by 4 bases, with 10 bases between the two germline ends. CDR3 loop: CASSPNLADTQYF. The CDR3 region has the DNA TGTGCCAGCAGTCCCAATCTTGCAGATACGCAGTATTTT.

V usage is TRBV20-1 and J usage is TRBJ2-1, with TRBD2 matching over 8 bases. Germline V gene lookup returns CDR1 DFQATT and CDR2 SNEGSKA (reference sequence). The CDR3 loop spans 15 amino acids. Trimming at V came to 2 bases and at J to 3 bases, leaving 6 bases not matched to a gene. This CDR3 is CSARHGGAYYNEQFF. Here the CDR3 DNA reads TGCAGTGCTAGACACGGGGGGGCTTACTACAATGAGCAGTTCTTC.

This clonotype was recorded many times. The chain couples TRBV4-3 to TRBJ2-1; D possibly corresponds to TRBD2 (6 bases). Germline lookup yields CDR1 LGHNA and CDR2 YSLEER. The CDR3 is made up of 13 amino acids. V was clipped by 4 bases and J by 7 bases, with 11 bases between them. In DNA, the CDR3 is TGCGCCAGCAGCCCCCGGGGGATGAATGAGCAGTTCTTC. It is translated as CASSPRGMNEQFF.

This clonotype was seen repeatedly, ten times or more. The CDR3 reads CASSSWGRGREAFF. The CDR3 DNA reads TGTGCCAGCAGCTCGTGGGGGAGAGGACGTGAAGCTTTCTTT. The V gene is TRBV14, the J gene TRBJ1-1; tentative D call: TRBD1 (5 bases). V lost 5 bases and J 7 bases, leaving 17 bases between the germline ends. This CDR3 is 14 amino acids long. The germline gives CDR1 SGHDN, CDR2 FVKESK.

This clonotype was seen repeatedly, ten times or more. This chain connects TRBV2 to TRBJ2-1; the match to TRBD2 covers 10 bases. Losses at the gene ends were 2 bases for V and 7 bases for J; bases not matched to a gene: 8. The CDR3 loop spans 16 amino acids. The germline gives CDR1 SNHLY, CDR2 FYNNEI. The CDR3 protein is CASSEHKREGRNEQFF. The CDR3, as DNA: TGTGCCAGCAGTGAACATAAGCGGGAGGGCCGGAATGAGCAGTTCTTC.

This clonotype was recorded many times. V usage is TRBV6-2 or TRBV6-3 and J usage is TRBJ2-7; D is perhaps TRBD1 (6 bases). Germline V CDR1 and CDR2: MNHEY, SVGEGT. V lost 10 bases, J lost 0 bases, and 13 bases lay in between. The CDR3 has 13 residues. As DNA, the CDR3 is TGTGCCATCCGGGACACGGGCTCCTACGAGCAGTACTTC. Its protein is CAIRDTGSYEQYF.

In its sample, this clonotype was seen many times. The genes are TRBV29-1 and TRBJ1-2; 7 bases fit TRBD1. The germline V gene has CDR1 SQVTM and CDR2 ANQGSEA. The CDR3 covers 13 residues. J gave up 8 bases and V 6 bases, and 12 bases lay outside the gene matches. The CDR3 DNA reads TGCAGCGTCAGAACCAATACAGGGGCCGGCTACACCTTC. Protein sequence: CSVRTNTGAGYTF.

This clonotype was counted ten times or more. This chain uses TRBV7-6 with TRBJ2-2; D may match TRBD1 or TRBD2 (5 bases each). V lost 5 bases, J lost 4 bases, and 11 bases lay in between. CDR1 is SGHVS and CDR2 is FNYEAQ in the germline V gene. The CDR3 sequence is 14 residues long. CDR3 coding DNA: TGTGCCAGCAGCCCCGGGACGAGCACCGGGGAGCTGTTTTTT. Translating it yields CASSPGTSTGELFF.

This clonotype was seen ten or more times. This chain joins TRBV5-1 and TRBJ1-1; D unresolved. There are 16 residues in the CDR3. V lost 0 bases and J lost 1, with 13 bases in between. CDR1 is SGHRS and CDR2 is YFSETQ in the germline V gene. The CDR3 DNA reads as TGCGCCAGCAGCTTGGGGTACCGAGTGGGGAACACTGAAGCTTTCTTT. Its translation is CASSLGYRVGNTEAFF.

This clonotype was picked up many times. The rearrangement links TRBV27 to TRBJ2-2; D not certain. CDR1 and CDR2 from the germline V gene are MNHEY and SMNVEV (reference sequence). V was pared by 8 bases and J by 6 bases, with 13 bases between. This CDR3 has 13 residues. Here the CDR3 reads CASAYRESGELFF. The CDR3 region has the DNA TGTGCCAGCGCTTACAGAGAGTCCGGGGAGCTGTTTTTT.

This clonotype has ten or more counts. The chain joins TRBV7-9 to TRBJ1-2; no clear D. The germline CDR1 and CDR2 sequences are SEHNR and FQNEAQ (reference sequence). The V end lost 5 bases, the J end lost 8 bases, and 12 bases lay between the germline ends. CDR3 length: 12 residues. The CDR3 sequence: CASSMSGRGYTF. The CDR3 nucleotides read TGTGCCAGCAGCATGAGCGGACGGGGCTACACCTTC.

This clonotype was observed at least ten times. The V call is TRBV4-3, the J call TRBJ2-7; possibly TRBD1 for D (8 bases). The germline V and J ends were trimmed by 1 base and 6 bases, with 16 bases remaining between them. Germline CDR1 is LGHNA and CDR2 is YSLEER. This CDR3 is built from 15 residues. The DNA of the CDR3 is TGCGCCAGCAGCCAAGGACAGGGGAGGGCCCTCGAGCAGTACTTC. This gives the protein CASSQGQGRALEQYF.

This clonotype was recorded at least ten times. In nucleotides, the CDR3 is TGCAGTGCTCGACAGGGGATGGCCAAAAACATTCAGTACTTC. Amino acids: CSARQGMAKNIQYF. This rearrangement joins TRBV20-1 to TRBJ2-4, with 8 bases fitting TRBD1. The CDR3 is made up of 14 amino acids. Germline V gene lookup returns CDR1 DFQATT and CDR2 SNEGSKA (reference sequence). V shed 5 bases, J shed 1 base, and the junction held 4 bases outside the gene matches.

This clonotype was counted ten times or more. The rearrangement joins TRBV25-1 to TRBJ2-1; 11 bases are a match to TRBD2. Trimming removed 5 bases from V and 5 bases from J; junction bases left unmatched: 11. The CDR3 extends over 17 amino acids. Per germline, CDR1 MGHDK and CDR2 SYGVNS. As DNA, the CDR3 is TGTGCCAGCAGTCATGACATTAGCGGGAGGGGTAACAATGAGCAGTTCTTC. It is translated as CASSHDISGRGNNEQFF.

Worth noting for this clonotype: An end of the junction does not agree with germline; a read error may underlie this. The chain is built from TRBV7-7 and TRBJ2-1; 10 positions agree with TRBD1. The CDR3 loop spans 15 amino acids. CDR1 and CDR2 from the germline V gene are SSHAT and FNYEAQ (reference sequence). The chain's CDR3 is CASSAGTGAINEQFF. The CDR3 bases are TGTGCTAGCAGCGCCGGGACAGGGGCCATCAATGAGCAGTTCTTC.

This clonotype was detected only a few times. The chain is built from TRBV12-3 or TRBV12-4 and TRBJ2-1; 10 bases map to TRBD2. Unmatched junction bases numbered 9, after V lost 7 bases and J lost 6 bases. This CDR3 has 15 amino acids. CDR3 nucleotide sequence: TGTGCCAGCACCGAACTAGCGGGGTTAGCCAATGAGCAGTTCTTC. Its protein product is CASTELAGLANEQFF.

This clonotype was seen at least ten times. This CDR3 reads CSARAMGDRGWQTQYF. In DNA, the CDR3 is TGCAGTGCTAGAGCCATGGGGGACAGGGGGTGGCAGACCCAGTACTTC. This chain links TRBV20-1 with TRBJ2-5, with TRBD1 matching 11 bases. Germline CDR1 and CDR2: DFQATT and SNEGSKA (reference sequence). V lost 1 base to trimming and J lost 6 bases; unmatched junction nucleotides: 10. This CDR3 has 16 amino acids.